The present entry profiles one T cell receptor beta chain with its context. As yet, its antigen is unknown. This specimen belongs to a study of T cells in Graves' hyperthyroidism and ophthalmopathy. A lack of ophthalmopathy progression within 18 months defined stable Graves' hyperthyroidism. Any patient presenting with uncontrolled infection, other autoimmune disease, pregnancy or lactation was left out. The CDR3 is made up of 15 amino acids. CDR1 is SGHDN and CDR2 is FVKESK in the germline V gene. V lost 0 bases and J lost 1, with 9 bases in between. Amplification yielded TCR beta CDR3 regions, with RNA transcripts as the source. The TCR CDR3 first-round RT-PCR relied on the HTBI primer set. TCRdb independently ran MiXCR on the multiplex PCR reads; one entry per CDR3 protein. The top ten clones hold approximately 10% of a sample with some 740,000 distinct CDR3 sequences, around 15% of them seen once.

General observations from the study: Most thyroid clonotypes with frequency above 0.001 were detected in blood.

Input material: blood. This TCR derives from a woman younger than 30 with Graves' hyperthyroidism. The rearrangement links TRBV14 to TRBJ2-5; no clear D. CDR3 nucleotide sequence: TGTGCCAGCAGCCAAGAAGGGTATCCCCAAGAGACCCAGTACTTC. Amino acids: CASSQEGYPQETQYF.